The 6 T cell receptor beta chains presented below share a single source sample, sequenced in a study of siplizumab effects on memory and regulatory T cells. Coculturing of the mixed lymphocyte reaction cells was performed at 37°C for 6 days. Here immunoSEQ multiplex PCR was the method, and the copy in TCRdb shows in-frame clones only, minus some. This table has 15,000 to 20,000 clones, 44% appearing once. Their recognized antigens are unknown. Sample: CFSE-low (dividing) CD4+ T cells sorted from an allogeneic mixed lymphocyte reaction. The source of these receptors is a human donor in good health; the cells came from an allogeneic mixed lymphocyte reaction. Some clones in this sample may be carry-over from other donors' samples.

This clone was detected only a few times. This chain connects TRBV5-1 to TRBJ2-7; D is unresolved. This CDR3 has 12 amino acids. The V end was cut by 0 bases, the J end by 5 bases, with 6 bases between. The germline V gene has CDR1 SGHRS and CDR2 YFSETQ. CDR3 coding DNA: TGCGCCAGCAGCTTGGGGATTCACGAGCAGTACTTC. It yields the protein CASSLGIHEQYF.

This clone was counted only a few times. The chain recombines TRBV20-1 with TRBJ2-5; D remains ambiguous. Germline loops: CDR1 DFQATT, CDR2 SNEGSKA (reference sequence). Trimming pared 5 bases from V and 4 bases from J, leaving 8 bases between. The CDR3 contains 11 residues. CDR3 nucleotide sequence: TGCAGTGCTTATCCAATAGAGACCCAGTACTTC. Translation: CSAYPIETQYF.

This sequence joins TRBV4-1 and TRBJ1-3, with D unclear. There are 15 residues in the CDR3. V gave up 0 bases and J gave up 4 bases, with 10 bases separating them. Germline CDR1 MGHRA, CDR2 YSYEKL. The CDR3 loop is CASSQDSREGNTIYF. The CDR3 DNA reads as TGCGCCAGCAGCCAAGATAGTCGTGAGGGAAACACCATATATTTT.

This clone appeared a few times. The genes are TRBV6-1 and TRBJ2-4, with a tentative D call TRBD1 (5 bases). Trimming cost V 2 bases and J 7 bases, with 12 bases left between them. This CDR3 is built from 14 residues. Looked up from germline, CDR1 is MNHNS and CDR2 is SASEGT. CDR3 nucleotides: TGTGCCAGCAGTGAACAGGGATCTTGGAACATTCAGTACTTC. This sequence encodes CASSEQGSWNIQYF.

This clone was observed once. The chain links TRBV7-3 to TRBJ1-1, with 10 nucleotides matching TRBD1. With 3 bases clipped from V and 5 bases from J, the junction kept 9 bases outside the gene matches. The CDR3 contains 16 residues. Germline V gene lookup returns CDR1 SGHTA and CDR2 FQGTGA. DNA for the CDR3: TGTGCCAGCAGCTTCAGACGGGACAGGGGATCGACTGAAGCTTTCTTT. Its translation is CASSFRRDRGSTEAFF. Full variable domain (outside the CDR3, taken from reference TRBV7-3 and TRBJ1-1): GAGVSQTPSNKVTEKGKYVELRCDPISGHTALYWYRQSLGQGPEFLIYFQGTGAADDSGLPNDRFFAVRPEGSVSTLKIQRTERGDSAVYLCASSFRRDRGSTEAFFGQGTRLTVV.

The chain employs TRBV7-2 and TRBJ1-4; TRBD1 agrees at 11 bases. Germline values: CDR1 SGHTA, CDR2 FQGNSA. There are 17 residues in the CDR3. Trimming took 5 bases from V and 8 from J; bases not matched to a gene: 13. The CDR3 DNA is TGTGCCAGCAGCCCTAGAGGGACAGGGGGTTATGGGGAAAAACTGTTTTTT. Protein: CASSPRGTGGYGEKLFF. The entire variable domain, with the rest obtained from reference TRBV7-2 and TRBJ1-4, is as follows: GAGVSQSPSNKVTEKGKDVELRCDPISGHTALYWYRQSLGQGLEFLIYFQGNSAPDKSGLPSDRFSAERTGGSVSTLTIQRTQQEDSAVYLCASSPRGTGGYGEKLFFGSGTQLSVL.